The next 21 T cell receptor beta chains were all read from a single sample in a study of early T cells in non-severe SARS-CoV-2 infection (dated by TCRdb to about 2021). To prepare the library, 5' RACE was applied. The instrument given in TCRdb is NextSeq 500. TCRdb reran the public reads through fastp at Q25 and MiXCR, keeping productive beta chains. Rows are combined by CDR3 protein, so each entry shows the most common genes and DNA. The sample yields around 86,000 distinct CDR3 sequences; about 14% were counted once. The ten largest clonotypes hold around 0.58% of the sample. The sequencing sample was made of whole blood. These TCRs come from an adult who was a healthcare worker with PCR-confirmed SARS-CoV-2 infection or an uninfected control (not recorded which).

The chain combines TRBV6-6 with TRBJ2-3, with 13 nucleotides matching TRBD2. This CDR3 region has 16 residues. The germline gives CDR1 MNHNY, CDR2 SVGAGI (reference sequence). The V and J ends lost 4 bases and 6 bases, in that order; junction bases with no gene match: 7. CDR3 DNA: TGTGCCAGCAGTTCTCTGAAACTAGCGGGGGGGGATACGCAGTATTTT. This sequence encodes CASSSLKLAGGDTQYF.

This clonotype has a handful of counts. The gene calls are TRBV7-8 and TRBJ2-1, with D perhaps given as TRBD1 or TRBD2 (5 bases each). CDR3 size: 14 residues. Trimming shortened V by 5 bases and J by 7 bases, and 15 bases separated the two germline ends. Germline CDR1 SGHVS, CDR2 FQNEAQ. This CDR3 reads CASSRPGLRNEQFF. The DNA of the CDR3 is TGTGCCAGCAGCCGACCGGGGCTGCGGAATGAGCAGTTCTTC.

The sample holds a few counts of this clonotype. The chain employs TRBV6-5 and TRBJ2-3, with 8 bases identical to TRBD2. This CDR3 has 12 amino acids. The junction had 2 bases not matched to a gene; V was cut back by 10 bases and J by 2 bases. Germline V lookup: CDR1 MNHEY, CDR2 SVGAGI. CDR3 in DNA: TGTGCCACAGCGGGGGTCACAGATACGCAGTATTTT. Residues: CATAGVTDTQYF.

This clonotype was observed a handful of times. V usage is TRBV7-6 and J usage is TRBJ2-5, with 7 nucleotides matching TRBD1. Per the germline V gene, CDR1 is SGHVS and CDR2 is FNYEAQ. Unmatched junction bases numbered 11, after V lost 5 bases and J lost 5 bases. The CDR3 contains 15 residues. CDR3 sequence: CASSEDTGQHETQYF. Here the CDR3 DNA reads TGTGCCAGCAGCGAAGATACGGGACAGCACGAGACCCAGTACTTC.

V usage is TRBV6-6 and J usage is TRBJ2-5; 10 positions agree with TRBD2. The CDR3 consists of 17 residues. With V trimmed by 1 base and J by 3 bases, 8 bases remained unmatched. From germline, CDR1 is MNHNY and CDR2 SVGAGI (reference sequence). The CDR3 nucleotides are TGTGCCAGCAGTTACTGGGTTAGCGGGGGGATGAAAGAGACCCAGTACTTC. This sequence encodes CASSYWVSGGMKETQYF.

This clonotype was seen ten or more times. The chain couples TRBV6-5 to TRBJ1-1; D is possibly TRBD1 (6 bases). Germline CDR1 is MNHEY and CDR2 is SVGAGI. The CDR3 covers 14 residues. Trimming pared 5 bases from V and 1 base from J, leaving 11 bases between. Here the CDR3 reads CASSQPTGNTEAFF. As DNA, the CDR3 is TGTGCCAGCAGTCAGCCGACAGGGAACACTGAAGCTTTCTTT.

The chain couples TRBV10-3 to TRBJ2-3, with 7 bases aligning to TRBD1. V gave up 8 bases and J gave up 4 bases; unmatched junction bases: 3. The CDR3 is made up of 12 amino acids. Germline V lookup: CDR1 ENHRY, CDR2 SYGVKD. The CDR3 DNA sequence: TGTGCCATCGCCGACAGGGCAGATACGCAGTATTTT. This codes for CAIADRADTQYF.

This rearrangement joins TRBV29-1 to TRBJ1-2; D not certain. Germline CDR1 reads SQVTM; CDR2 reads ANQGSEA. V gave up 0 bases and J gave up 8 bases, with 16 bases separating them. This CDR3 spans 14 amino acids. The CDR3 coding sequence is TGCAGCGTTGAAGATAAGGGAGGGAGTTGGGGCTACACCTTC. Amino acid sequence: CSVEDKGGSWGYTF. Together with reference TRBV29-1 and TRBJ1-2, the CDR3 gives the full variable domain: SAVISQKPSRDICQRGTSLTIQCQVDSQVTMMFWYRQQPGQSLTLIATANQGSEATYESGFVIDKFPISRPNLTFSTLTVSNMSPEDSSIYLCSVEDKGGSWGYTFGSGTRLTVV.

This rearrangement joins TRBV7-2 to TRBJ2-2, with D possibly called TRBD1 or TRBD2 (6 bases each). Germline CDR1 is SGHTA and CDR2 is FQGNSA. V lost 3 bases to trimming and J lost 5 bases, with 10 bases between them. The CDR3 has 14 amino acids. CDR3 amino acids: CASSLGGLTGELFF. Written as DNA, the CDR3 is TGTGCCAGCAGCTTGGGGGGCCTTACCGGGGAGCTGTTTTTT.

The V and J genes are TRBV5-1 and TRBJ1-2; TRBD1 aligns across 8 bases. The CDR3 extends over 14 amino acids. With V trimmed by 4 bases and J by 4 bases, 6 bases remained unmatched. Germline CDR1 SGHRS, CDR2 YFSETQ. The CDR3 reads CASSKGTGGYGYTF. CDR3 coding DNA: TGCGCCAGCAGCAAAGGGACAGGAGGCTATGGCTACACCTTC.

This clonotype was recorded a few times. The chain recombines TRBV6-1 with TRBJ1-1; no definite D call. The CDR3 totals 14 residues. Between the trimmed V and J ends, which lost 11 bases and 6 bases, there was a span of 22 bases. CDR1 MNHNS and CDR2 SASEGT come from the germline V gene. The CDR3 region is CAVHSRILNAEAFF. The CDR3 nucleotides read TGTGCCGTTCACTCCAGGATTCTTAATGCTGAAGCTTTCTTT.

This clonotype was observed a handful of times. The CDR3 reads CASSTDRTTEAFF. The CDR3 region has the DNA TGTGCCAGCAGCACGGACAGGACCACTGAAGCTTTCTTT. The chain combines TRBV7-8 with TRBJ1-1; the match to TRBD1 covers 7 bases. Germline assignment: CDR1 SGHVS and CDR2 FQNEAQ. The CDR3 has 13 residues. V dropped 5 bases and J dropped 4; count of bases not matched to a gene: 4. The whole variable domain, remainder taken from reference TRBV7-8 and TRBJ1-1, is GAGVSQSPRYKVAKRGQDVALRCDPISGHVSLFWYQQALGQGPEFLTYFQNEAQLDKSGLPSDRFFAERPEGSVSTLKIQRTQQEDSAVYLCASSTDRTTEAFFGQGTRLTVV.

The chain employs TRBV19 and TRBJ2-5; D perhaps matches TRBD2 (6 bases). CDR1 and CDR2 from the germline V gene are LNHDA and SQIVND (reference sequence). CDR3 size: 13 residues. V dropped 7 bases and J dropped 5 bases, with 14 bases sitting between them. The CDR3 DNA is TGTGCCAGTAAGTCGGGAGTTCATGAGACCCAGTACTTC. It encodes CASKSGVHETQYF. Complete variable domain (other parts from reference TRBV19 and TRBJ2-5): DGGITQSPKYLFRKEGQNVTLSCEQNLNHDAMYWYRQDPGQGLRLIYYSQIVNDFQKGDIAEGYSVSREKKESFPLTVTSAQKNPTAFYLCASKSGVHETQYFGPGTRLLVL.

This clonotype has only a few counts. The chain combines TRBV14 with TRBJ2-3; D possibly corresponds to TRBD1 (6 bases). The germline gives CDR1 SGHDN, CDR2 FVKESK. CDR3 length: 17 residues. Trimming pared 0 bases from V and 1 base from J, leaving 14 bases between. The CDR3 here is CASSQERFYRGTDTQYF. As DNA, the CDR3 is TGTGCCAGCAGCCAAGAGAGGTTTTACAGGGGCACAGATACGCAGTATTTT.

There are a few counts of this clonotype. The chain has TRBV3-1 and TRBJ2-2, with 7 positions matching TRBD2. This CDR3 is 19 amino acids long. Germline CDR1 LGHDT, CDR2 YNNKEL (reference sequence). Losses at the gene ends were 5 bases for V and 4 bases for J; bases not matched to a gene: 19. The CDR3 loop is CASSNTQPGTSETTGELFF. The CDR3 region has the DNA TGTGCCAGCAGCAACACACAGCCCGGAACTAGCGAGACCACCGGGGAGCTGTTTTTT.

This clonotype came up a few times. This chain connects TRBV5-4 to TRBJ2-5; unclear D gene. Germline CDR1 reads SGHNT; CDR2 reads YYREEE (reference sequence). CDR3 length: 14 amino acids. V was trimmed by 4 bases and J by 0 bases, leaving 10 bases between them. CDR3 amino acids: CASSRDVDQETQYF. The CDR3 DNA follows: TGTGCCAGCAGCCGTGACGTAGACCAAGAGACCCAGTACTTC.

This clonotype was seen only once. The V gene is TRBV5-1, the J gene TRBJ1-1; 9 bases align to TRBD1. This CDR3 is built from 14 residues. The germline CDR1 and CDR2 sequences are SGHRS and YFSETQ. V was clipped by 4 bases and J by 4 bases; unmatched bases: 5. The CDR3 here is CASSTGQGLTEAFF. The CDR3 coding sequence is TGCGCCAGCAGCACGGGACAGGGACTCACTGAAGCTTTCTTT.

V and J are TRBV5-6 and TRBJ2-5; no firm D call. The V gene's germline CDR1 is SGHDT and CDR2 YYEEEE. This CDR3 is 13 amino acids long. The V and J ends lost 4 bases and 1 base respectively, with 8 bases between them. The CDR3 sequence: CASSNRAQETQYF. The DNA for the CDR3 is TGTGCCAGCAGCAACCGGGCCCAAGAGACCCAGTACTTC.

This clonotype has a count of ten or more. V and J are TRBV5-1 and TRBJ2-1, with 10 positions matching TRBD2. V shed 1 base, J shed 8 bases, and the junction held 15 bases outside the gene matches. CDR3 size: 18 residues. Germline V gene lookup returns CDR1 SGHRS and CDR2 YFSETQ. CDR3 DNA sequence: TGCGCCAGCAGCTTGAGAGGGGCTAGCGGGGGCTCGGACTATGAGCAGTTCTTC. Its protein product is CASSLRGASGGSDYEQFF.

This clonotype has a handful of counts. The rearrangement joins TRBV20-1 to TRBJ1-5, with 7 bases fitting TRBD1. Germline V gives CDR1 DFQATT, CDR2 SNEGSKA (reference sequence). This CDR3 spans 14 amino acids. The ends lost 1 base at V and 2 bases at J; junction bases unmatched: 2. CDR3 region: CSARVGTGNQPQHF. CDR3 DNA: TGCAGTGCTAGAGTTGGGACAGGCAATCAGCCCCAGCATTTT.

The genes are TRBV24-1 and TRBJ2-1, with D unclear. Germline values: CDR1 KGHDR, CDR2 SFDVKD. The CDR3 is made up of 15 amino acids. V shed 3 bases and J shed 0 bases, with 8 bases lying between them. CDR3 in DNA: TGTGCCACCAGTGATGGACGCCACTCCTACAATGAGCAGTTCTTC. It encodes CATSDGRHSYNEQFF.